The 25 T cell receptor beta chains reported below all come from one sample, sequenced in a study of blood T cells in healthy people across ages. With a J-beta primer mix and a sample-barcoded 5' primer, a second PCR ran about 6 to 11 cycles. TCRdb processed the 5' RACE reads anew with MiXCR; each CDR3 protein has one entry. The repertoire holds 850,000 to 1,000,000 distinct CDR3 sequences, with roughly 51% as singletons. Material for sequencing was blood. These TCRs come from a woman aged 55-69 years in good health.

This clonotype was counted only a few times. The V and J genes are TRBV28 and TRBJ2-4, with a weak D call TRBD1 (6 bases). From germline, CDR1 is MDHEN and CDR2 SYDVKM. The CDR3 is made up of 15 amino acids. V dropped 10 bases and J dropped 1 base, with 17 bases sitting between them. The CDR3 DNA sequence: TGTGCCACCACGAGACAGGACCGGGCCAAAAACATTCAGTACTTC. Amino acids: CATTRQDRAKNIQYF.

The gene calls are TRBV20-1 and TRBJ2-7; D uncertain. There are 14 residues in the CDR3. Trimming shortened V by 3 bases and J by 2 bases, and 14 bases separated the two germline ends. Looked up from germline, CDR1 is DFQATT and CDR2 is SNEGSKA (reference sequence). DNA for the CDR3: TGCAGTGCTAGGACCCCGGCTGGGACCTACGAGCAGTACTTC. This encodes CSARTPAGTYEQYF.

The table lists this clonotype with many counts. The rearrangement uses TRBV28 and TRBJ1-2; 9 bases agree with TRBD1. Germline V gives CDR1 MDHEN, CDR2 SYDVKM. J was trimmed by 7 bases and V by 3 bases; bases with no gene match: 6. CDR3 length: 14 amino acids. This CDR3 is CASSFPGQGFGYTF. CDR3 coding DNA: TGTGCCAGCAGTTTTCCTGGACAGGGGTTTGGCTACACCTTC.

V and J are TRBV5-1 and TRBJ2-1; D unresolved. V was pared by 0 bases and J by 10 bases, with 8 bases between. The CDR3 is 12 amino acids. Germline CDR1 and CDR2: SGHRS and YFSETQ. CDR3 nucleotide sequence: TGCGCCAGCAGCTTGGCCTCGAGGGAGCAGTTCTTC. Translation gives CASSLASREQFF.

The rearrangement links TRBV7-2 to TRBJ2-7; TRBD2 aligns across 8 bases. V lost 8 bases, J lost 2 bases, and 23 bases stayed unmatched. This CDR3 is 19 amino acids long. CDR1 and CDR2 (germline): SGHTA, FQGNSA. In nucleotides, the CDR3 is TGTGCCAGCTCTGCCGGTAGGGCGTGGGCGGGAGGTTATCCCTACGAGCAGTACTTC. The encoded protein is CASSAGRAWAGGYPYEQYF.

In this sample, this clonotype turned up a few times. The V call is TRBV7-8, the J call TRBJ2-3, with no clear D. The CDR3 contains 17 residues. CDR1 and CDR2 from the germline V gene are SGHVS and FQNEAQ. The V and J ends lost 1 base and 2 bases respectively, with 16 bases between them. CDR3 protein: CASSLVSVSSSTDTQYF. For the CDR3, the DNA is TGTGCCAGCAGCTTAGTTTCAGTCTCTTCGTCCACAGATACGCAGTATTTT. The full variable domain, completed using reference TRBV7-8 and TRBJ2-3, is GAGVSQSPRYKVAKRGQDVALRCDPISGHVSLFWYQQALGQGPEFLTYFQNEAQLDKSGLPSDRFFAERPEGSVSTLKIQRTQQEDSAVYLCASSLVSVSSSTDTQYFGPGTRLTVL.

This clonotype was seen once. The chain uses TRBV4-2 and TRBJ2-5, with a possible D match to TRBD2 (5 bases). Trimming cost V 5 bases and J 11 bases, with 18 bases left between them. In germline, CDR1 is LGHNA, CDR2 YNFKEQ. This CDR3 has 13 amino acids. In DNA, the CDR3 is TGTGCCAGCAGCTTGAAGCCCGCGGGTGAGCAGTACTTC. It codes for CASSLKPAGEQYF.

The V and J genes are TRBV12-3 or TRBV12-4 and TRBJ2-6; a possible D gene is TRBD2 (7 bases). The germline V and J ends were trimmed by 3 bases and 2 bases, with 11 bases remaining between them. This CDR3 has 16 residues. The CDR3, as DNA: TGTGCCAGCAGTTTTCGGGGGGCAGCTGGGGCCAACGTCCTGACTTTC. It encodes CASSFRGAAGANVLTF.

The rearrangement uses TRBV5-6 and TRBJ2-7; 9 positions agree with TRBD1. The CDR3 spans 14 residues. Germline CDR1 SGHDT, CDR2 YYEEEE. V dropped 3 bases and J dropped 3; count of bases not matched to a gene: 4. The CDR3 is CASSWDRAVYEQYF. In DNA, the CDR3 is TGTGCCAGCAGCTGGGACAGGGCAGTCTACGAGCAGTACTTC.

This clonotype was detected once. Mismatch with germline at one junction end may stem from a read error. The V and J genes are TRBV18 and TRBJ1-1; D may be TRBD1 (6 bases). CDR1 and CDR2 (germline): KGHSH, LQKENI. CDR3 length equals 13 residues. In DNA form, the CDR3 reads TGTGCCGGCTCACCAGGGGAGGGTACTGAAGCTTTCTTT. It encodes CAGSPGEGTEAFF. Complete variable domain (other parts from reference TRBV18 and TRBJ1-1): NAGVMQNPRHLVRRRGQEARLRCSPMKGHSHVYWYRQLPEEGLKFMVYLQKENIIDESGMPKERFSAEFPKEGPSILRIQQVVRGDSAAYFCAGSPGEGTEAFFGQGTRLTVV.

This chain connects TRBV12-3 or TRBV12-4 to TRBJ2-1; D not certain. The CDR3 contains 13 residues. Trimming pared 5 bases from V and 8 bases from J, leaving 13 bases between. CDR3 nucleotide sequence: TGTGCCAGCAGTCCGCGGAGAGACCATGAGCAGTTCTTC. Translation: CASSPRRDHEQFF.

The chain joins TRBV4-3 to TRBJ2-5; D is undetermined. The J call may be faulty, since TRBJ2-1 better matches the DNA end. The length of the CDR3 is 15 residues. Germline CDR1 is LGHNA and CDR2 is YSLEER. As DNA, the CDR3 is TGCGCCAGCAGCCATTTACGGAGCCCCCGAGAGACCCAGTTCTTC. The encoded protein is CASSHLRSPRETQFF.

CDR3 protein: CASASGRAVYTDTQYF. CDR3 nucleotides: TGTGCCAGCGCTAGCGGGAGGGCCGTTTATACAGATACGCAGTATTTT. V is TRBV12-3 or TRBV12-4 and J is TRBJ2-3; TRBD2 matches at 12 bases. The V gene end was trimmed by 8 bases and the J gene end by 3 bases; junction bases not matched to a gene: 9. This CDR3 is 16 amino acids long.

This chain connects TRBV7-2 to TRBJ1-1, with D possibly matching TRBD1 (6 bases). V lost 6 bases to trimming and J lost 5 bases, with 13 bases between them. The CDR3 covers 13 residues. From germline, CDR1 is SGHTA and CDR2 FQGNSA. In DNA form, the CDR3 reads TGTGCCAGCAGGATACAGGGTTGGACTGAAGCTTTCTTT. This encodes CASRIQGWTEAFF.

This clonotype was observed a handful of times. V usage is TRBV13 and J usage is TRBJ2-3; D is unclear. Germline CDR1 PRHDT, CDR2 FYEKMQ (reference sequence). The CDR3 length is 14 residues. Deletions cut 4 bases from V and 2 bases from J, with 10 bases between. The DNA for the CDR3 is TGTGCCAGCAGCTGGAGCAGAGACACAGATACGCAGTATTTT. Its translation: CASSWSRDTDTQYF.

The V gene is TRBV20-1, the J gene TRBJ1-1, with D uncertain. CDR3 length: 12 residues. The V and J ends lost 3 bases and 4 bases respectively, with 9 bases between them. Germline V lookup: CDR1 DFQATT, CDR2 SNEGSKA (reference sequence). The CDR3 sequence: CSASGKGTEAFF. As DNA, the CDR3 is TGCAGTGCTAGTGGTAAGGGCACTGAAGCTTTCTTT.

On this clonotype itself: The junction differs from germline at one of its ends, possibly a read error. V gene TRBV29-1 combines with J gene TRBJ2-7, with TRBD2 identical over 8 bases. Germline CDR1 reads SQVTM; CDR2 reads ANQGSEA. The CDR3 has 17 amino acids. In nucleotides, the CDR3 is TGCAGCGTTGAAGCCCTGTCGGGTCGGACTAGCTCCTACGAGCGGTACTTC. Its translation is CSVEALSGRTSSYERYF.

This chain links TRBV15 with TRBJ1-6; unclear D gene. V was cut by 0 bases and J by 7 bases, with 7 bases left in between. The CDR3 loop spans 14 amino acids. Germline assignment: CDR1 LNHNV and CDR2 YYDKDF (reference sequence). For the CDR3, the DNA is TGTGCCACCAGCAGAGATGTAAACAATTCACCCCTCCACTTT. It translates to CATSRDVNNSPLHF.

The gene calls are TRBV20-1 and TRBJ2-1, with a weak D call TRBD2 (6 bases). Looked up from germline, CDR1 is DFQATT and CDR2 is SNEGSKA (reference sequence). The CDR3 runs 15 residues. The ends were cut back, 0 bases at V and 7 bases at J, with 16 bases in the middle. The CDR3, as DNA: TGCAGTGCTAGAGATCCCGAGGGCGCGGGAAATGAGCAGTTCTTC. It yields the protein CSARDPEGAGNEQFF.

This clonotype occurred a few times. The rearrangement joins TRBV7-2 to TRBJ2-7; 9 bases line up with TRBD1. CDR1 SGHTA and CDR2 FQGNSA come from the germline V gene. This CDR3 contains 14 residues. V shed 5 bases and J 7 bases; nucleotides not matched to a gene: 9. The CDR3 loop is CASSLRTGAGEQYF. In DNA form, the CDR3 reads TGTGCCAGCAGCCTCCGGACAGGGGCTGGTGAGCAGTACTTC.

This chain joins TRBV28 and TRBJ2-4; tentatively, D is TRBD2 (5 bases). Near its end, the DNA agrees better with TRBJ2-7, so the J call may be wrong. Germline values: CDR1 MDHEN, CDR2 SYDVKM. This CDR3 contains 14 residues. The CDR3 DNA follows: TGTGCCAGCACCACCGCCCCGGGGACCTACGAGCAGTACTTC. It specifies CASTTAPGTYEQYF.

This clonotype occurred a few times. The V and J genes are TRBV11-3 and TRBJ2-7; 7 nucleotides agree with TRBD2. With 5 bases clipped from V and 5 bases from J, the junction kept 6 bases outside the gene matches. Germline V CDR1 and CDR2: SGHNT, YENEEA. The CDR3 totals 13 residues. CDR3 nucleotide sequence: TGTGCCAGCAGCAGGGAGGGCCAGAACGAGCAGTACTTC. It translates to CASSREGQNEQYF.

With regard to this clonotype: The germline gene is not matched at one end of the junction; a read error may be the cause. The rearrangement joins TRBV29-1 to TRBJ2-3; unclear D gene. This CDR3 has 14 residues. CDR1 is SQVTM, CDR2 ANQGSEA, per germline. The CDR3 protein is CSVEDLPRTDTRYF. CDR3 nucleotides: TGCAGCGTTGAAGATTTGCCCCGCACAGATACGCGGTATTTT.

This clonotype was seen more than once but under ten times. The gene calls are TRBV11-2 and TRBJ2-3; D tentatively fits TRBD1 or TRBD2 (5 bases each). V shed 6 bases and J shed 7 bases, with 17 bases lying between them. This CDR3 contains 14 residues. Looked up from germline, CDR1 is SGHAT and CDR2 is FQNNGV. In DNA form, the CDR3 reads TGTGCCAGCAGGCACGGGACCGTCAGGTATACGCAGTATTTT. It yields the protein CASRHGTVRYTQYF.

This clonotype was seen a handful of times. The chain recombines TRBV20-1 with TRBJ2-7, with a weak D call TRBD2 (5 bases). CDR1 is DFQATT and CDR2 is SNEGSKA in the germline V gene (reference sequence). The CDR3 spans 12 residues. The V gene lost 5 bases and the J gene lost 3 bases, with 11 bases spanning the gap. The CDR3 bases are TGCAGTGCTGCGGGTGGAAGCTACGAGCAGTACTTC. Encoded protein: CSAAGGSYEQYF.